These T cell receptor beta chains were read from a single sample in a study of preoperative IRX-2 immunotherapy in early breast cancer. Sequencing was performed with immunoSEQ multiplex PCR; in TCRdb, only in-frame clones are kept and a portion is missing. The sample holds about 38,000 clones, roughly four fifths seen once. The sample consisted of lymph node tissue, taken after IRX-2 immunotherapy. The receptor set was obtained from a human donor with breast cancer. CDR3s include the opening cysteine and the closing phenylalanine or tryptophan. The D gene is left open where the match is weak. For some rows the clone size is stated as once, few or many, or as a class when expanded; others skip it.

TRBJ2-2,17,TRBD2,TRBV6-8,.,CASSFTSGGRNTGELFF,TGTGCCAGCAGTTTTACTAGCGGGGGGCGGAACACCGGGGAGCTGTTTTTT
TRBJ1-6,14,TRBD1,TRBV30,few,CAWIATGGISPLHF,TGTGCCTGGATCGCAACAGGGGGGATATCACCCCTCCACTTT
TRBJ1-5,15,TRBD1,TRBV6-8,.,CASSPRDRLFQPQHF,TGTGCCAGCAGCCCCCGGGACAGATTATTTCAGCCCCAGCATTTT
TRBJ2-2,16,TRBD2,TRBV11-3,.,CASSLRGGSGGGELFF,TGTGCCAGCAGCTTACGAGGTGGTAGCGGGGGCGGGGAGCTGTTTTTT
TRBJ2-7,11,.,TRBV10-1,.,CATGRLNEQYF,TGCGCCACCGGGCGGCTTAACGAGCAGTACTTC
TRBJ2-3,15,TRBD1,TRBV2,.,CASSGGTGGSDTQYF,TGTGCCAGCAGTGGAGGGACAGGGGGCTCAGATACGCAGTATTTT
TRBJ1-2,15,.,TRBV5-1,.,CASSSLQGPAYGYTF,TGCGCCAGCAGCTCATTACAGGGCCCCGCTTATGGCTACACCTTC
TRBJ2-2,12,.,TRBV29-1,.,CSVIGGAGELFF,TGCAGCGTTATCGGGGGTGCAGGGGAGCTGTTTTTT
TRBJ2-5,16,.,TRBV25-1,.,CASSGSRGWVQETQYF,TGTGCCAGCAGTGGGTCGCGAGGGTGGGTACAAGAGACCCAGTACTTC
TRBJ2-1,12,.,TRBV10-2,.,CASSAFYNEQFF,TGCGCCAGCAGTGCGTTTTACAATGAGCAGTTCTTC
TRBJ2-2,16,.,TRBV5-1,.,CASKPGEIFIRGELFF,TGCGCCAGCAAACCAGGGGAAATCTTCATTAGGGGGGAGCTGTTTTTT
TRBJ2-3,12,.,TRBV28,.,CASMRGTDTQYF,TGTGCCAGCATGAGAGGTACAGATACGCAGTATTTT
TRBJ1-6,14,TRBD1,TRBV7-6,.,CASSSGQANSPLHF,TGTGCCAGCAGCTCGGGACAGGCAAATTCACCCCTCCACTTT
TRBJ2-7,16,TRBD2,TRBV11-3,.,CASSLTPTSGAYEQYF,TGTGCCAGCAGCCTCACCCCTACTAGCGGGGCCTACGAGCAGTACTTC
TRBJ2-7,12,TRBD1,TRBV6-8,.,CASSYSRQGLYF,TGTGCCAGCAGTTACTCTAGACAGGGTTTGTACTTC
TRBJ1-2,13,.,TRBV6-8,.,CASSLQGLYGYTF,TGTGCCAGCAGCCTACAGGGCCTCTATGGCTACACCTTC
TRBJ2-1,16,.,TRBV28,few,CASSVTARLQLGEQFF,TGTGCCAGCAGCGTCACCGCCCGGCTTCAGCTGGGTGAGCAGTTCTTC
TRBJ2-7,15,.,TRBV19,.,CASSTTTAFSYEQYF,TGTGCCAGTAGTACCACGACAGCCTTCTCCTACGAGCAGTACTTC
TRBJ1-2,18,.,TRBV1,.,CASSQDSVSGGGNYGYTF,TGCGCCAGCAGCCAAGATTCCGTTAGCGGGGGAGGGAACTATGGCTACACCTTC
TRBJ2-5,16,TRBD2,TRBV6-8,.,CASSYYELAGVETQYF,TGTGCCAGCAGTTACTATGAGCTAGCGGGGGTGGAGACCCAGTACTTC
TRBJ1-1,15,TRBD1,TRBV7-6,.,CASTSWTGRLTEAFF,TGTGCCAGCACCAGCTGGACAGGAAGGTTGACTGAAGCTTTCTTT
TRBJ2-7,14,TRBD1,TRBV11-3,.,CASSLAGQVGEQYF,TGTGCCAGCAGCTTGGCTGGACAGGTGGGCGAGCAGTACTTC
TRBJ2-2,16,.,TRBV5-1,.,CASSERDSRSTGELFF,TGCGCCAGCAGCGAGCGGGACAGCCGGTCCACCGGGGAGCTGTTTTTT
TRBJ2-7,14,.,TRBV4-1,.,CASSQAEMSYEQYF,TGCGCCAGCAGCCAAGCAGAGATGTCCTACGAGCAGTACTTC
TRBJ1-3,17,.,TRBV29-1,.,CSVLIPTGVSSGNTIYF,TGCAGCGTCTTAATTCCTACAGGCGTCAGCTCTGGAAACACCATATATTTT
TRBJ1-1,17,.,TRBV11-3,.,CASSLSTGLGPNTEAFF,TGTGCCAGCAGCTTATCAACGGGGCTGGGGCCTAACACTGAAGCTTTCTTT
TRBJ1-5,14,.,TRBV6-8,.,CASSYSSYRQPQHF,TGTGCCAGCAGTTACTCCTCTTACCGGCAGCCCCAGCATTTT
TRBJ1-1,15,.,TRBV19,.,CASGGGWASNTEAFF,TGTGCCAGCGGAGGCGGGTGGGCGTCGAACACTGAAGCTTTCTTT
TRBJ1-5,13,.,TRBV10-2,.,CASCPGLNQPQHF,TGCGCCAGCTGCCCTGGACTCAATCAGCCCCAGCATTTT
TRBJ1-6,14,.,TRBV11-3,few,CASSFTGYDSPLHF,TGTGCCAGCAGCTTTACAGGCTATGATTCACCCCTCCACTTT
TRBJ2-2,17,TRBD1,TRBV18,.,CASSPQAGGSNTGELFF,TGTGCCAGCTCACCACAGGCAGGGGGCAGCAACACCGGGGAGCTGTTTTTT
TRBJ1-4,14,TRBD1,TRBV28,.,CASRRTGENEKLFF,TGTGCCAGCAGGAGGACAGGGGAGAATGAAAAACTGTTTTTT
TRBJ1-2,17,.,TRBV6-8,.,CASQLTQGRSHNYGYTF,TGTGCCAGCCAATTGACCCAGGGACGCAGTCATAACTATGGCTACACCTTC
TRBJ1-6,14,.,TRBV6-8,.,CASSGGLGNSPLHF,TGTGCCAGCAGTGGAGGACTGGGTAATTCACCCCTCCACTTT
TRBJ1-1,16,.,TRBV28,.,CASNPADFPMNTEAFF,TGTGCCAGCAATCCCGCGGACTTCCCTATGAACACTGAAGCTTTCTTT
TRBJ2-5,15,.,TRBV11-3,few,CASSSQAGNMETQYF,TGTGCCAGCAGCTCTCAGGCAGGAAATATGGAGACCCAGTACTTC
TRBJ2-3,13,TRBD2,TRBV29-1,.,CSVGTRITDTQYF,TGCAGCGTTGGGACTAGGATCACAGATACGCAGTATTTT
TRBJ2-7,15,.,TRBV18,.,CASSLAGPSSYEQYF,TGTGCCAGCTCACTCGCGGGACCCAGCTCCTACGAGCAGTACTTC
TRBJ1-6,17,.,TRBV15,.,CATSRGSPQGRNSPLHF,TGTGCCACCAGCAGAGGTTCCCCCCAGGGGCGCAATTCACCCCTCCACTTT
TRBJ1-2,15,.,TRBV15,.,CATSPEIRDPYGYTF,TGTGCCACCAGCCCAGAGATACGGGACCCCTATGGCTACACCTTC
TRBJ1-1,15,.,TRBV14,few,CASSQDGGAWREAFF,TGTGCCAGCAGCCAAGATGGGGGGGCCTGGCGGGAAGCTTTCTTT